The 12 T cell receptor beta chains in this list originate from one sample, sequenced in a study of control samples from healthy donors and cancer patients. The repertoire was sequenced with immunoSEQ multiplex PCR; TCRdb's copy has only in-frame clones and lacks some. In the table there are approximately 90,000 clones, about 89% of which are singletons. Sequenced input: blood. The receptors were sampled from a man aged 25-45 years in good health.

This clone came up a few times. The rearrangement joins TRBV5-6 to TRBJ2-2, with D maybe TRBD1 (5 bases). This CDR3 is built from 13 residues. The V gene's germline CDR1 is SGHDT and CDR2 YYEEEE. V was pared by 0 bases and J by 6 bases, with 6 bases between. The CDR3 DNA sequence: TGTGCCAGCAGCTTGGCAGGGCCCGGGGAGCTGTTTTTT. Translation gives CASSLAGPGELFF.

This clone has just one count. The V and J genes are TRBV4-2 and TRBJ2-7; unclear D gene. The CDR3 has 15 amino acids. Germline CDR1 LGHNA, CDR2 YNFKEQ. V lost 1 base and J 2 bases, leaving 12 bases between the germline ends. CDR3 DNA: TGTGCCAGCAGCCAAGCCTTGGACCGCGCCTACGAGCAGTACTTC. Amino acid sequence: CASSQALDRAYEQYF.

The chain has TRBV7-9 and TRBJ1-2; 8 bases fit TRBD1. CDR1 SEHNR and CDR2 FQNEAQ come from the germline V gene (reference sequence). J was trimmed by 0 bases and V by 5 bases; bases with no gene match: 11. The CDR3 consists of 17 residues. The CDR3 region has the DNA TGTGCCAGCAGCCCAGGGGGCACCCATCAATCTAACTATGGCTACACCTTC. Translated: CASSPGGTHQSNYGYTF. The complete variable domain, with remaining parts taken from reference TRBV7-9 and TRBJ1-2, reads DTGVSQNPRHKITKRGQNVTFRCDPISEHNRLYWYRQTLGQGPEFLTYFQNEAQLEKSRLLSDRFSAERPKGSFSTLEIQRTEQGDSAMYLCASSPGGTHQSNYGYTFGSGTRLTVV.

This sequence joins TRBV4-1 and TRBJ2-5, with TRBD1 as a possible D gene (6 bases). This CDR3 has 15 residues. Germline V gives CDR1 MGHRA, CDR2 YSYEKL. The V end was cut by 3 bases, the J end by 5 bases, with 16 bases between. This chain's CDR3 is CASSHAPQGGETQYF. The DNA for the CDR3 is TGCGCCAGCAGCCATGCCCCACAGGGTGGCGAGACCCAGTACTTC.

The CDR3 region is CASSAPPGRTYEQYF. The CDR3 region has the DNA TGTGCCAGCAGTGCCCCGCCAGGGAGGACCTACGAGCAGTACTTC. The chain recombines TRBV2 with TRBJ2-7, with D possibly matching TRBD2 (6 bases). V was shortened by 4 bases and J by 2 bases, with 15 bases between the two germline ends. Germline assignment: CDR1 SNHLY and CDR2 FYNNEI. There are 15 residues in the CDR3.

In this sample, this clone turned up once. The chain recombines TRBV2 with TRBJ1-2, with a tentative D call TRBD1 (5 bases). Looked up from germline, CDR1 is SNHLY and CDR2 is FYNNEI. V was pared by 9 bases and J by 8 bases, with 19 bases between. This CDR3 is 13 amino acids long. DNA of the CDR3: TGTGCCAGAGAGGATAGGGGTAATGTCGGCTACACCTTC. Its translation: CAREDRGNVGYTF.

This clone was recorded a few times. This chain joins TRBV19 and TRBJ1-5, with D tentatively TRBD1 (6 bases). The CDR3 is 13 amino acids. V dropped 7 bases and J dropped 8 bases, with 15 bases sitting between them. Germline values: CDR1 LNHDA, CDR2 SQIVND (reference sequence). CDR3 amino acids: CASKWGRGEPQHF. The CDR3 coding sequence is TGTGCCAGTAAGTGGGGCAGGGGTGAGCCCCAGCATTTT. Complete variable domain (other parts from reference TRBV19 and TRBJ1-5): DGGITQSPKYLFRKEGQNVTLSCEQNLNHDAMYWYRQDPGQGLRLIYYSQIVNDFQKGDIAEGYSVSREKKESFPLTVTSAQKNPTAFYLCASKWGRGEPQHFGDGTRLSIL.

J is TRBJ1-1 and V is TRBV7-9; a weak D match, TRBD1 (5 bases). The CDR3 runs to 15 residues. Germline CDR1 and CDR2: SEHNR and FQNEAQ (reference sequence). Trimming removed 4 bases at V and 5 bases at J, with 17 bases between. CDR3 sequence reads: CASSSTRQWGTEAFF. CDR3 DNA: TGTGCCAGCAGCTCAACCAGACAGTGGGGAACTGAAGCTTTCTTT.

This clone was recorded once. Relative to the germline gene, one junction end is altered; a read error may explain this. This rearrangement joins TRBV7-7 to TRBJ2-1; D might be TRBD2 (6 bases). Germline V gives CDR1 SSHAT, CDR2 FNYEAQ (reference sequence). CDR3 length: 16 amino acids. Here the CDR3 reads CASSLAARGSYNEQFF. DNA for the CDR3: TGTGCTAGCAGCTTAGCGGCGCGGGGTTCCTACAATGAGCAGTTCTTC.

This clone was seen just once. The rearrangement links TRBV28 to TRBJ1-5; D possibly corresponds to TRBD1 (6 bases). The CDR3 loop spans 15 amino acids. With 2 bases removed from V and 2 bases from J, the gap between germline ends came to 10 bases. Germline CDR1 reads MDHEN; CDR2 reads SYDVKM. In DNA, the CDR3 is TGTGCCAGCAGTTTAGACAGGTTTGGCAATCAGCCCCAGCATTTT. Protein sequence: CASSLDRFGNQPQHF.

The J gene is TRBJ1-3, the V gene TRBV6-6; D gene uncertain. CDR3 size: 13 residues. Germline CDR1 reads MNHNY; CDR2 reads SVGAGI (reference sequence). V lost 5 bases to trimming and J lost 3 bases, with 8 bases between them. The CDR3, as DNA: TGTGCCAGCAGTACCGCGGATGGAAACACCATATATTTT. Translating it yields CASSTADGNTIYF.

This chain joins TRBV2 and TRBJ1-1; D is unresolved. The germline CDR1 and CDR2 sequences are SNHLY and FYNNEI. V was clipped by 9 bases and J by 3 bases, with 17 bases between them. The CDR3 covers 14 residues. CDR3 in amino acids: CASPRRGVYTEAFF. The CDR3 bases are TGTGCCAGTCCACGGCGAGGTGTGTACACTGAAGCTTTCTTT.